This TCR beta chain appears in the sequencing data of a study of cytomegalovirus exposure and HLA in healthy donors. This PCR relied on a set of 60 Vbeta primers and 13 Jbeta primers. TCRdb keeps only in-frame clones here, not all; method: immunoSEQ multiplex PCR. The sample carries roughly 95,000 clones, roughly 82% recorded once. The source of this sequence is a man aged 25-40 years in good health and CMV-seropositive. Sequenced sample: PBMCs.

This CDR3 is CASSFRDNSYEQYF. CDR3 nucleotide sequence: TGTGCCAGCAGTTTCCGGGACAACTCCTACGAGCAGTACTTC. The V and J genes are TRBV6-5 and TRBJ2-7, with D possibly matching TRBD1 (6 bases). The CDR3 covers 14 residues. V gave up 4 bases and J gave up 0 bases, with 10 bases separating them. CDR1 is MNHEY and CDR2 is SVGAGI in the germline V gene.